This TCR beta chain was documented in a study of blood T cells in healthy people across ages. Study-wide points: Conclusively comparing naive with antigen-experienced cells was impossible with unsorted PBMCs.

As for this clonotype: Its antigen is unidentified.

Healthy Russian Caucasian donors spanned ages about 6 to 100 years. The CDR3 sequence is 19 residues long. Trimming took 4 bases from V and 2 from J; bases not matched to a gene: 14. Looked up from germline, CDR1 is SGDLS and CDR2 is YYNGEE. A J-beta primer mix and a sample-barcoded 5' primer were used in a second PCR of roughly 7 to 12 cycles. TCRdb reanalysed the 5' RACE reads using MiXCR and keeps one entry per CDR3 protein. The profile shows fewer than 2,000,000 distinct CDR3 sequences, about 35% of them singletons. This clonotype was obtained from a woman between 25 and 40 years old in good health. Material: blood. The chain recombines TRBV9 with TRBJ2-1, with 11 bases fitting TRBD2. CDR3 residues: CASSPRGGLAGGAYNEQFF. CDR3 in DNA: TGTGCCAGCAGCCCCCGAGGTGGGCTAGCGGGAGGCGCCTACAATGAGCAGTTCTTC.